This TCR beta chain was obtained from a study of T cell responses to AZD1222 COVID-19 vaccine. The table came from immunoSEQ multiplex PCR; TCRdb's copy has only in-frame clones and leaves some out. The repertoire holds about 110,000 clones, with about 88% as singletons. Points from the study as a whole: Spike-specific TCR repertoires showed rising breadth and depth after two AZD1222 doses. There were mostly white British donors and more females than males, and clonal diversity was possibly underestimated.

The CDR3 extends over 15 amino acids. Germline assignment: CDR1 SGHRS and CDR2 YFSETQ. The V end was cut by 3 bases, the J end by 4 bases, with 16 bases between. A remark on this clone: Its antigen remains unidentified.

This receptor was obtained from an adult in good health. The chain has TRBV5-1 and TRBJ1-2, with a weak D call TRBD1 (5 bases). Sequencing used peripheral blood, obtained on day 0 of AZD1222 vaccination. CDR3 DNA sequence: TGCGCCAGCAGCTGGGGGGTGCCGGGGGGCTATGGCTACACCTTC. Protein product: CASSWGVPGGYGYTF. The variable domain in full, completed from reference TRBV5-1 and TRBJ1-2, reads KAGVTQTPRYLIKTRGQQVTLSCSPISGHRSVSWYQQTPGQGLQFLFEYFSETQRNKGNFPGRFSGRQFSNSRSEMNVSTLELGDSALYLCASSWGVPGGYGYTFGSGTRLTVV.